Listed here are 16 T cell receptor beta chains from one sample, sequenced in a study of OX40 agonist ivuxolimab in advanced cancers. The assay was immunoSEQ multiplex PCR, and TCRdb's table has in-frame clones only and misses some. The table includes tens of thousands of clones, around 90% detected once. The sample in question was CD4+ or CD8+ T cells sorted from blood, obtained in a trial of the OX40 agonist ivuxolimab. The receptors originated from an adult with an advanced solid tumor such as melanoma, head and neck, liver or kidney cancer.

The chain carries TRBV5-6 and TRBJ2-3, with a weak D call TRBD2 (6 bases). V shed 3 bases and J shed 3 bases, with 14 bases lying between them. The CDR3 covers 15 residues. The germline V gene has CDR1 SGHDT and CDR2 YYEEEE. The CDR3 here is CASSWGVRATDTQYF. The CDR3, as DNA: TGTGCCAGCAGCTGGGGGGTTCGGGCAACAGATACGCAGTATTTT.

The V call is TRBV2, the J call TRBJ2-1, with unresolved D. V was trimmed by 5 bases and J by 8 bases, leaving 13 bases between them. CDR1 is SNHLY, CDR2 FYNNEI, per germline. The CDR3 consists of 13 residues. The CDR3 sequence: CASSSRLGYEQFF. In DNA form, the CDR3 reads TGTGCCAGCAGTTCTCGTTTGGGCTATGAGCAGTTCTTC.

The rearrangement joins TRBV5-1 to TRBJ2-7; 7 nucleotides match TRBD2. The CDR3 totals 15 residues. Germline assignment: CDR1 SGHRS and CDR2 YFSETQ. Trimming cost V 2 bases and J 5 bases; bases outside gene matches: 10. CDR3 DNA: TGCGCCAGCAGCTTAGTACTAGCGAGAGTGGACGAGCAGTACTTC. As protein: CASSLVLARVDEQYF.

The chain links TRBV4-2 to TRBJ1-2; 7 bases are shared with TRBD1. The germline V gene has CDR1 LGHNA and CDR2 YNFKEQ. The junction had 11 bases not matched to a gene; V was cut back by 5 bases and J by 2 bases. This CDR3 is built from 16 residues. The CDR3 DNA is TGTGCCAGCAGCTATACGTCGGGACAGCCCAACTATGGCTACACCTTC. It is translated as CASSYTSGQPNYGYTF.

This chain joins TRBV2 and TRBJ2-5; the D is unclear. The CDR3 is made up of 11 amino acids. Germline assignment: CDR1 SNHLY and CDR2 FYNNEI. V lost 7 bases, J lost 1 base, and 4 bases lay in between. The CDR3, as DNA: TGTGCCAGCACTAGCCAAGAGACCCAGTACTTC. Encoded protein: CASTSQETQYF.

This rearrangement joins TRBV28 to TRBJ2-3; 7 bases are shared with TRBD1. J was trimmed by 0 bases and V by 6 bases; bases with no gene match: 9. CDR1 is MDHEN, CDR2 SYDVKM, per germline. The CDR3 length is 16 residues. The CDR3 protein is CASRGQLKASTDTQYF. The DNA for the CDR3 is TGTGCCAGCAGGGGACAGCTCAAAGCTAGCACAGATACGCAGTATTTT.

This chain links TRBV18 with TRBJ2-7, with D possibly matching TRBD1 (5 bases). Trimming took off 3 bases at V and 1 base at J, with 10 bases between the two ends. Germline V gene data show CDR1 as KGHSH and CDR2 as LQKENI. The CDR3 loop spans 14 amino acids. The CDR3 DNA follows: TGTGCCAGCTCACCGGGGCCGATATCCTACGAGCAGTACTTC. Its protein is CASSPGPISYEQYF. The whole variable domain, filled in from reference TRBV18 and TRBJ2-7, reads NAGVMQNPRHLVRRRGQEARLRCSPMKGHSHVYWYRQLPEEGLKFMVYLQKENIIDESGMPKERFSAEFPKEGPSILRIQQVVRGDSAAYFCASSPGPISYEQYFGPGTRLTVT.

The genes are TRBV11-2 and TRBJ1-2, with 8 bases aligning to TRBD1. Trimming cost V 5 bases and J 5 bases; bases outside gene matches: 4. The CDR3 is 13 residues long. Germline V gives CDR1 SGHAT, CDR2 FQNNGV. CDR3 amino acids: CASSVTGGYGYTF. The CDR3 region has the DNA TGTGCCAGCAGCGTAACAGGGGGATATGGCTACACCTTC.

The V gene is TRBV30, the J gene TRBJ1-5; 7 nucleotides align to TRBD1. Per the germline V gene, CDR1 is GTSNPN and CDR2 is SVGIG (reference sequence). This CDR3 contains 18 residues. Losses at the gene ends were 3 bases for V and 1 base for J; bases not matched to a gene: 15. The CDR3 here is CAWSHRTSPGQSNQPQHF. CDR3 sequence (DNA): TGTGCCTGGAGCCATAGAACTTCACCGGGACAGAGCAATCAGCCCCAGCATTTT. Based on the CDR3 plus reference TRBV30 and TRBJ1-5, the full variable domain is SQTIHQWPATLVQPVGSPLSLECTVEGTSNPNLYWYRQAAGRGLQLLFYSVGIGQISSEVPQNLSASRPQDRQFILSSKKLLLSDSGFYLCAWSHRTSPGQSNQPQHFGDGTRLSIL.

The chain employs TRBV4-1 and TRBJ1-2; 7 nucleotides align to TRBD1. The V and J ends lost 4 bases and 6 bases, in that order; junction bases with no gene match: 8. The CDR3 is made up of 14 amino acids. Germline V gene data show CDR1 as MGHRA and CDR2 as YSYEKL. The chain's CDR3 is CASSPSGGWDGYTF. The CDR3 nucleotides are TGCGCCAGCAGCCCCTCAGGGGGGTGGGATGGCTACACCTTC.

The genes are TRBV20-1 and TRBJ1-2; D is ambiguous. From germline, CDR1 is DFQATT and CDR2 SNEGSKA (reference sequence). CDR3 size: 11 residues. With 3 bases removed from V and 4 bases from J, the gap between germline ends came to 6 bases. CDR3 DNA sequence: TGCAGTGCTAGTGCCCCCTATGGCTACACCTTC. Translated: CSASAPYGYTF.

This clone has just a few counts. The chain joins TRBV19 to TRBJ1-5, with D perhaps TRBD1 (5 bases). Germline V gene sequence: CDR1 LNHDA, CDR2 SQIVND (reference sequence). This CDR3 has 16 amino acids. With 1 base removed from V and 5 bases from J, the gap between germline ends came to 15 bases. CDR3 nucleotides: TGTGCCAGTAGTATAGCTCGAGGGGCGCTGGATCAGCCCCAGCATTTT. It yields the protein CASSIARGALDQPQHF.

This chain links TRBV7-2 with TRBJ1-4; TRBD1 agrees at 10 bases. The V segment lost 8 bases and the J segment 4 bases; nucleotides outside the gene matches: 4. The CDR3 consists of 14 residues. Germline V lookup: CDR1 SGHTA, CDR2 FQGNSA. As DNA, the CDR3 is TGTGCCAGCGGCCGGGACAGGGGTAATGAAAAACTGTTTTTT. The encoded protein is CASGRDRGNEKLFF.

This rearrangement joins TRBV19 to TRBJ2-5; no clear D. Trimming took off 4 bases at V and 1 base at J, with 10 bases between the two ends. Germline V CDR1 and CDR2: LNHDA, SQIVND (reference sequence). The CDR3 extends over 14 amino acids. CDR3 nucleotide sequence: TGTGCCAGTAGTAAAGACCCGGCCCAAGAGACCCAGTACTTC. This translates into CASSKDPAQETQYF.

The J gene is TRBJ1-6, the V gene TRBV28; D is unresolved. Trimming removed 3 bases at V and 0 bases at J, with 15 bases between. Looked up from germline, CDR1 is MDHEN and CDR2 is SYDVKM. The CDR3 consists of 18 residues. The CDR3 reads CASSLEPHGVSYNSPLHF. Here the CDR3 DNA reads TGTGCCAGCAGTTTGGAACCCCACGGGGTCTCCTATAATTCACCCCTCCACTTT.

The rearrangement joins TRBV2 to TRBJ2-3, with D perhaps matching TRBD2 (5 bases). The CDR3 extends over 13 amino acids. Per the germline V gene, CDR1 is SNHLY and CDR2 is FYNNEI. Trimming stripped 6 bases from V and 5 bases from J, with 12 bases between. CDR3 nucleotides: TGTGCCAGCAGGGACTTCCGGCAAGATACGCAGTATTTT. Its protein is CASRDFRQDTQYF.